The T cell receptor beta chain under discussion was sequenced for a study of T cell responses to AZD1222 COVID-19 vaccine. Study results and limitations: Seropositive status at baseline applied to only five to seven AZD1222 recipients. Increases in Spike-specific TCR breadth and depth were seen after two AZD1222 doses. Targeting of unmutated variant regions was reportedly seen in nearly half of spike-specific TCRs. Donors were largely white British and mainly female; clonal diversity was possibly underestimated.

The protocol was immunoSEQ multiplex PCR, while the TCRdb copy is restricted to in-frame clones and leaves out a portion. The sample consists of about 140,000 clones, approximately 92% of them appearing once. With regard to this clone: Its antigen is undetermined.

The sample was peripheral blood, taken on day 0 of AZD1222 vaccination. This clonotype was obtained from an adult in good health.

In DNA, the CDR3 is TGCGCCAGCAGCCAAGTACAAGGACTCATCGGCGATGAGCAGTTCTTC. Amino acids: CASSQVQGLIGDEQFF. This rearrangement joins TRBV4-1 to TRBJ2-1, with D possibly being TRBD2 (5 bases). The germline gives CDR1 MGHRA, CDR2 YSYEKL. This CDR3 spans 16 amino acids. V was trimmed by 1 base and J by 8 bases, leaving 18 bases between them.